This TCR beta chain was documented in a study of control samples from healthy donors and cancer patients. Using immunoSEQ multiplex PCR, the repertoire was profiled, and TCRdb retains in-frame clones only, with some absent. This repertoire shows about 150,000 clones, 93% found once; its top ten account for over 2%. CDR1 and CDR2 (germline): SEHNR, FQNEAQ (reference sequence). The length of the CDR3 is 14 residues. The trim removed 1 base at V and 6 bases at J, leaving 5 bases unmatched. The clonotype was recovered from a man aged 45 to 65 in good health. The sequencing sample was made of blood. This rearrangement joins TRBV7-9 to TRBJ2-7; 8 bases agree with TRBD2. The CDR3 nucleotides are TGTGCCAGCAGCTTAGGCGGGGGGCAGGGCGAGCAGTACTTC. Protein: CASSLGGGQGEQYF.